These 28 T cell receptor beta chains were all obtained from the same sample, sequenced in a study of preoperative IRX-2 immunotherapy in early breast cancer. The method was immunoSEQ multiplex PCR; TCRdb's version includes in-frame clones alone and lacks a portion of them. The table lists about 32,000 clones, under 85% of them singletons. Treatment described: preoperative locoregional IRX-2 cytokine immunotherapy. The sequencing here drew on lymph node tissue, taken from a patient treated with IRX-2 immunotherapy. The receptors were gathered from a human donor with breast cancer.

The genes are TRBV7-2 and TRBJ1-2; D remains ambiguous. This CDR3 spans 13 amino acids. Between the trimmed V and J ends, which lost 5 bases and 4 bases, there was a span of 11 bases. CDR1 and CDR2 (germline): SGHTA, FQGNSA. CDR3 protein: CASSPEGSYGYTF. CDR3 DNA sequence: TGTGCCAGCAGCCCCGAGGGAAGCTATGGCTACACCTTC.

The CDR3 loop is CASSLTGSLDGYTF. Here the CDR3 DNA reads TGTGCCAGCAGTTTAACAGGGAGTCTCGATGGCTACACCTTC. The genes are TRBV28 and TRBJ1-2; the D gene is possibly TRBD1 (6 bases). CDR1 is MDHEN and CDR2 is SYDVKM in the germline V gene. The germline V and J ends were trimmed by 2 bases and 6 bases, with 13 bases remaining between them. The length of the CDR3 is 14 residues.

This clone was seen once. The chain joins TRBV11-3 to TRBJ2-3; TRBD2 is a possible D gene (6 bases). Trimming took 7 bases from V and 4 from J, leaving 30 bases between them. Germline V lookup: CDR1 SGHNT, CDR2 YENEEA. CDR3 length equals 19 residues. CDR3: CASTSILGLPGPRADTQYF. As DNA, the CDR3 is TGTGCCAGCACCTCGATTTTGGGACTCCCCGGGCCCCGCGCAGATACGCAGTATTTT.

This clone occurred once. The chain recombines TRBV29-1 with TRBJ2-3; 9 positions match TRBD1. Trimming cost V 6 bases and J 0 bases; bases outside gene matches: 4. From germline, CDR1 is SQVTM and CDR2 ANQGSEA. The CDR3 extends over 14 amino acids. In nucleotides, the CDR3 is TGCAGCGTCCTGGGGACAGGGAGCACAGATACGCAGTATTTT. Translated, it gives CSVLGTGSTDTQYF.

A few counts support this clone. For the CDR3, the DNA is TGTGCCAGCAGCCCAGGCGGGAGAGAGCAGTTCTTC. Amino acid sequence: CASSPGGREQFF. V is TRBV6-8 and J is TRBJ2-1; 7 bases align to TRBD2. CDR3 length equals 12 residues. The germline CDR1 and CDR2 sequences are MNHGY and SAAAGT. V lost 6 bases to trimming and J lost 10 bases; unmatched junction nucleotides: 6.

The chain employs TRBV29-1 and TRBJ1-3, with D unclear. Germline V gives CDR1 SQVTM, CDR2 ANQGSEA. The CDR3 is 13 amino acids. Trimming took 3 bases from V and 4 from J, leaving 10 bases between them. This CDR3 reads CSVEPGVGNTIYF. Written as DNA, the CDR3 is TGCAGCGTTGAGCCGGGTGTAGGAAACACCATATATTTT.

The CDR3 reads CASSLGTGGSPLHF. The CDR3 nucleotides are TGTGCCAGCAGCCTGGGGACAGGGGGGTCACCCCTCCACTTT. V is TRBV11-3 and J is TRBJ1-6; the match to TRBD1 covers 11 bases. CDR1 is SGHNT, CDR2 YENEEA, per germline. This CDR3 has 14 amino acids. With V trimmed by 5 bases and J by 10 bases, 4 bases remained unmatched.

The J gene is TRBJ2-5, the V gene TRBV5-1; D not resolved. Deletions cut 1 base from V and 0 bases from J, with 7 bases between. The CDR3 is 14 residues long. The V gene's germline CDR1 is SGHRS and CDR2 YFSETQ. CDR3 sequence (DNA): TGCGCCAGCAGCTTGAAAGGGCACCAAGAGACCCAGTACTTC. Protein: CASSLKGHQETQYF. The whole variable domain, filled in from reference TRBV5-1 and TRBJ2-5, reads KAGVTQTPRYLIKTRGQQVTLSCSPISGHRSVSWYQQTPGQGLQFLFEYFSETQRNKGNFPGRFSGRQFSNSRSEMNVSTLELGDSALYLCASSLKGHQETQYFGPGTRLLVL.

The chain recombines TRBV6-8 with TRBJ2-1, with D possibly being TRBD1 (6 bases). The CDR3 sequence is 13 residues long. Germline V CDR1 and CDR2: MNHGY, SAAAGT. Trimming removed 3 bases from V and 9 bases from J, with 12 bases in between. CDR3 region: CASSYPGVIEQFF. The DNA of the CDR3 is TGTGCCAGCAGTTATCCAGGGGTAATTGAGCAGTTCTTC.

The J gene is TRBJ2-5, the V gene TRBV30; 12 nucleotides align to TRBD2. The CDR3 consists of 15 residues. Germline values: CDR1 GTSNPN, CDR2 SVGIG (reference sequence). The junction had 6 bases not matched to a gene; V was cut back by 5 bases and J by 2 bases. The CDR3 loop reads CAWCQLAGGQETQYF. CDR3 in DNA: TGTGCCTGGTGCCAACTAGCGGGGGGACAAGAGACCCAGTACTTC.

The chain's CDR3 is CAGRGEGDWDGYTF. The CDR3 DNA follows: TGTGCCGGGCGTGGCGAGGGTGACTGGGATGGCTACACCTTC. The chain employs TRBV6-8 and TRBJ1-2; no firm D call. V was pared by 11 bases and J by 6 bases, with 22 bases between. There are 14 residues in the CDR3. Germline V gene data show CDR1 as MNHGY and CDR2 as SAAAGT.

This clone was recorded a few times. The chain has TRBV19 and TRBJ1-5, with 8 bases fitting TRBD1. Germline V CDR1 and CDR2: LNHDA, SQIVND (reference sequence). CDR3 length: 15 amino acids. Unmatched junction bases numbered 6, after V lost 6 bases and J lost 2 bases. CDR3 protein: CASRMDRVGNQPQHF. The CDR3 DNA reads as TGTGCCAGTAGGATGGACAGGGTGGGCAATCAGCCCCAGCATTTT.

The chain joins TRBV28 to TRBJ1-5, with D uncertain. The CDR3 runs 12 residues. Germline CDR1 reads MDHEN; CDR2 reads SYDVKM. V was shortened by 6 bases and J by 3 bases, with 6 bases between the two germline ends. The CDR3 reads CASRVLNQPQHF. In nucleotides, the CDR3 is TGTGCCAGCAGGGTACTCAATCAGCCCCAGCATTTT. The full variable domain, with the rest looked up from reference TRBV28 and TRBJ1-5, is DVKVTQSSRYLVKRTGEKVFLECVQDMDHENMFWYRQDPGLGLRLIYFSYDVKMKEKGDIPEGYSVSREKKERFSLILESASTNQTSMYLCASRVLNQPQHFGDGTRLSIL.

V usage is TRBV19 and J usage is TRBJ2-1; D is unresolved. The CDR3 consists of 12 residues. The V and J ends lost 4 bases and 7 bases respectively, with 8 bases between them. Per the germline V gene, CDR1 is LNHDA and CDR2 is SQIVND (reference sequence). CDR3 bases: TGTGCCAGTAGTAATTTGGGTAATGAGCAGTTCTTC. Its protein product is CASSNLGNEQFF.

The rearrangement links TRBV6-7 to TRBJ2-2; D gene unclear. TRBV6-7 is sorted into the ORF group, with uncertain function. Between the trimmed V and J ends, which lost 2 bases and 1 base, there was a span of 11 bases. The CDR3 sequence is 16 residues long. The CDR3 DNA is TGTGCCAGCAGTTACCTCCTTCCCGTGAACACCGGGGAGCTGTTTTTT. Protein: CASSYLLPVNTGELFF.

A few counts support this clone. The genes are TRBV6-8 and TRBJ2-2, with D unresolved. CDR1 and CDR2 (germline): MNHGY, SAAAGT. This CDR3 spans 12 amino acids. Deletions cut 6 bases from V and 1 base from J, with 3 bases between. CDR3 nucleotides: TGTGCCAGCAGCTGGAACACCGGGGAGCTGTTTTTT. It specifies CASSWNTGELFF.

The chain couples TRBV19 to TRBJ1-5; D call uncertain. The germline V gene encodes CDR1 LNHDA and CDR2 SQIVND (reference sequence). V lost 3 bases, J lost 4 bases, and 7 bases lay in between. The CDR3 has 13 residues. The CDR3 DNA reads TGTGCCAGTAGTATCCAAAAAAATCAGCCCCAGCATTTT. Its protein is CASSIQKNQPQHF.

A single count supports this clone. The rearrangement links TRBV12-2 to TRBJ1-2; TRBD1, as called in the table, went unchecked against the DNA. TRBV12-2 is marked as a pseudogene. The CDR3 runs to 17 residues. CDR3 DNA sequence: TGTGCAAGTCGCTTACAAACCCCGGGACAGGGCCTCTATGGCTACACCTTC. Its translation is CASRLQTPGQGLYGYTF.

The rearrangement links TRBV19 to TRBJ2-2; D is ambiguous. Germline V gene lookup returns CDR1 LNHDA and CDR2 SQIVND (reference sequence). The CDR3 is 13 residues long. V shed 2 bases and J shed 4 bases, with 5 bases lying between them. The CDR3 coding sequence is TGTGCCAGTAGTATAATATCCACCGGGGAGCTGTTTTTT. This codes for CASSIISTGELFF.

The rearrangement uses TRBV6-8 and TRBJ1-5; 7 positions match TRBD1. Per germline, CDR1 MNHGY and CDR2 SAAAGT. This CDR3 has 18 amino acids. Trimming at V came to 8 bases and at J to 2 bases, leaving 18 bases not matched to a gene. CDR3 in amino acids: CASGPRDRADLGNQPQHF. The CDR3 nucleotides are TGTGCCAGCGGGCCCCGGGACAGAGCGGACCTGGGCAATCAGCCCCAGCATTTT.

CDR3 protein: CASSSGAGLAKNIQYF. CDR3 DNA sequence: TGTGCCAGCAGCTCCGGGGCAGGGTTAGCCAAAAACATTCAGTACTTC. V gene TRBV7-5 combines with J gene TRBJ2-4. TRBV7-5 is a pseudogene. The CDR3 is made up of 16 amino acids.

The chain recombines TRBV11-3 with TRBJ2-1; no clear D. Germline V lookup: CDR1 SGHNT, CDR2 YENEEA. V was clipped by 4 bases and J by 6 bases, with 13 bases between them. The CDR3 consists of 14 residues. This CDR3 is CASSYSQPFNEQFF. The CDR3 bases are TGTGCCAGCAGCTATAGCCAACCCTTCAATGAGCAGTTCTTC.

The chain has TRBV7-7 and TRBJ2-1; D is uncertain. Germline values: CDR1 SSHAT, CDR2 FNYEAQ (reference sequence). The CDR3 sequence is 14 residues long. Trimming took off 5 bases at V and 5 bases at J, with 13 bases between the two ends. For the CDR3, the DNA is TGTGCCAGCAGCCCCCTCGTACTTAACAATGAGCAGTTCTTC. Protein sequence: CASSPLVLNNEQFF.

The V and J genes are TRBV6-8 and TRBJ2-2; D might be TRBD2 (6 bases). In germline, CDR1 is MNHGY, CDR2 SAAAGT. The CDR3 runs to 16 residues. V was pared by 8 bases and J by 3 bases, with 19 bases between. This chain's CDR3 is CASGRLPPGDTGELFF. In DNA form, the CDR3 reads TGTGCCAGCGGCCGACTACCCCCGGGGGACACCGGGGAGCTGTTTTTT.

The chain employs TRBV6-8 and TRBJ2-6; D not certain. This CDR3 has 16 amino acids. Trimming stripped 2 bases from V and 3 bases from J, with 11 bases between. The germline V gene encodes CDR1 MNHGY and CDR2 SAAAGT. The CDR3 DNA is TGTGCCAGCAGTTACCCGGTGGGGTTTGGGGCCAACGTCCTGACTTTC. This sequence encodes CASSYPVGFGANVLTF.

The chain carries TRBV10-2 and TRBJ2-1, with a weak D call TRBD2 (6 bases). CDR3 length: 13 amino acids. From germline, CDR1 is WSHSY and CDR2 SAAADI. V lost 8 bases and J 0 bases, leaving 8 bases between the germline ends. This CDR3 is CASRESSYNEQFF. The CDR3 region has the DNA TGCGCCAGCCGGGAGAGCTCCTACAATGAGCAGTTCTTC.

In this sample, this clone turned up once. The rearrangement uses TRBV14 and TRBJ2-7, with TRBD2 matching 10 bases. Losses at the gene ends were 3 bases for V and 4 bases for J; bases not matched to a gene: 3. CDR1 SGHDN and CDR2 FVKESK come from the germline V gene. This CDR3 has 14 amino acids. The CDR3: CASSHSGGFYEQYF. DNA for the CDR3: TGTGCCAGCAGCCATAGCGGGGGGTTTTACGAGCAGTACTTC.

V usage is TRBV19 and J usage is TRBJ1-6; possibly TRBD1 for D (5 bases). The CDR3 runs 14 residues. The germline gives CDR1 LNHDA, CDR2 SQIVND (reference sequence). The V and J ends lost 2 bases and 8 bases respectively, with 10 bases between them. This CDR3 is CASSIQGFHSPLHF. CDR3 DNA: TGTGCCAGTAGTATACAGGGTTTCCATTCACCCCTCCACTTT. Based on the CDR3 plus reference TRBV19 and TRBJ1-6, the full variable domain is DGGITQSPKYLFRKEGQNVTLSCEQNLNHDAMYWYRQDPGQGLRLIYYSQIVNDFQKGDIAEGYSVSREKKESFPLTVTSAQKNPTAFYLCASSIQGFHSPLHFGNGTRLTVT.